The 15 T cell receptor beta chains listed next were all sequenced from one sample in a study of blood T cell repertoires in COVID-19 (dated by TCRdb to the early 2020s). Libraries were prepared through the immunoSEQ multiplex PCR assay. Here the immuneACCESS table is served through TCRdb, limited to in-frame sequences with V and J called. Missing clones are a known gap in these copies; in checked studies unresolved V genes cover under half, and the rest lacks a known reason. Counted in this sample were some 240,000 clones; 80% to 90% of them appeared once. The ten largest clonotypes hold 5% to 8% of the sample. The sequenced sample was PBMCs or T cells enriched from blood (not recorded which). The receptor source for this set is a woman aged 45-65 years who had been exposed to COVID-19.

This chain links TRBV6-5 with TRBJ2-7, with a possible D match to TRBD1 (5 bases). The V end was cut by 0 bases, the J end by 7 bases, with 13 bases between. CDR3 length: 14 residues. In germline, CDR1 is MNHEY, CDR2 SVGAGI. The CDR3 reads CASSYSQGTREQYF. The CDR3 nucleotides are TGTGCCAGCAGTTACTCGCAGGGCACGCGGGAGCAGTACTTC.

This chain's CDR3 is CASSTGGTNSPLHF. The CDR3 DNA follows: TGTGCCAGTAGTACAGGGGGCACGAATTCACCCCTCCACTTT. This sequence joins TRBV19 and TRBJ1-6, with 8 bases that match TRBD1. Germline V CDR1 and CDR2: LNHDA, SQIVND (reference sequence). V lost 4 bases, J lost 7 bases, and 3 bases stayed unmatched. This CDR3 comprises 14 residues.

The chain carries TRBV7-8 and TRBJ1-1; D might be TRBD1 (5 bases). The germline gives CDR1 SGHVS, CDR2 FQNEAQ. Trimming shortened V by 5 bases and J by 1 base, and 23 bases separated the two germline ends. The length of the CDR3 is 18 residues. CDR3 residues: CASSARQSGGSKNTEAFF. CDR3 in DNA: TGTGCCAGCAGCGCACGCCAGTCCGGGGGGTCAAAGAACACTGAAGCTTTCTTT.

The CDR3 sequence is CASSTTGGSQHF. In DNA, the CDR3 is TGTGCCAGCAGTACCACCGGGGGGTCCCAGCATTTT. This chain connects TRBV12-3 or TRBV12-4 to TRBJ1-5, with D perhaps TRBD1 (5 bases). V was cut by 5 bases and J by 11 bases, with 13 bases left in between. The CDR3 is 12 residues long.

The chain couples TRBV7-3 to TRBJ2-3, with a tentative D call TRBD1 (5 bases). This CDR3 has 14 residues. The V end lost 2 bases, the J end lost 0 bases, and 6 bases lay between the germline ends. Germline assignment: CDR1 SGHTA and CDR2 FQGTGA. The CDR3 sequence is CASSLAGSTDTQYF. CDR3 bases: TGTGCCAGCAGCTTAGCAGGGAGCACAGATACGCAGTATTTT.

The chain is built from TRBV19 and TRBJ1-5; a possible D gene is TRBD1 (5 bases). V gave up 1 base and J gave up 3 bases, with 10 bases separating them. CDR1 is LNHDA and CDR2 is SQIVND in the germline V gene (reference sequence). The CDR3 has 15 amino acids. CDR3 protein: CASSIGGGNNQPQHF. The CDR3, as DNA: TGTGCCAGTAGTATAGGGGGGGGGAACAATCAGCCCCAGCATTTT.

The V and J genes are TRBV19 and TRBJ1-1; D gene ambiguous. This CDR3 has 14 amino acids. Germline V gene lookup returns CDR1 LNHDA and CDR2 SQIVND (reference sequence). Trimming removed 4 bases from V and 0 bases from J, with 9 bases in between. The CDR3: CASSRRQLNTEAFF. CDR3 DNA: TGTGCCAGTAGTAGACGACAATTGAACACTGAAGCTTTCTTT.

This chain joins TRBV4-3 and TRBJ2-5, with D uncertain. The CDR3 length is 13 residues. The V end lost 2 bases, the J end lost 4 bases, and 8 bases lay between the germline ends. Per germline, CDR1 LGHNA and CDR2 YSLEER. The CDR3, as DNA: TGCGCCAGCAGCCAACTAGTAAGAGAGACCCAGTACTTC. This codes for CASSQLVRETQYF.

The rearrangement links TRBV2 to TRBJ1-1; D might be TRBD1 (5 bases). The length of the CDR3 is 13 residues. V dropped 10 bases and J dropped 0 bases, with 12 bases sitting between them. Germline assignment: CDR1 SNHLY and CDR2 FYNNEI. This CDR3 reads CATGGALNTEAFF. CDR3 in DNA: TGTGCCACCGGAGGGGCCCTGAACACTGAAGCTTTCTTT.

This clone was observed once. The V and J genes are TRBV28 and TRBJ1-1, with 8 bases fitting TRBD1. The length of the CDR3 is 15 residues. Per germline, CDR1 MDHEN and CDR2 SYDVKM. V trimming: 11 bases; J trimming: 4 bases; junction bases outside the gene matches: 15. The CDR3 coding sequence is TGTGCCTCCCTCCGGACAGGGTATTTGCGCACTGAAGCTTTCTTT. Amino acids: CASLRTGYLRTEAFF.

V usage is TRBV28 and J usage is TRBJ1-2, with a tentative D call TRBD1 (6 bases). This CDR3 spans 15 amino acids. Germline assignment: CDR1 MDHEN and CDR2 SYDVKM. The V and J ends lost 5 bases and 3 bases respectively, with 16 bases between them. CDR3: CASSHVDRQHYGYTF. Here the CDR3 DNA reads TGTGCCAGCAGTCATGTAGACAGGCAGCACTATGGCTACACCTTC.

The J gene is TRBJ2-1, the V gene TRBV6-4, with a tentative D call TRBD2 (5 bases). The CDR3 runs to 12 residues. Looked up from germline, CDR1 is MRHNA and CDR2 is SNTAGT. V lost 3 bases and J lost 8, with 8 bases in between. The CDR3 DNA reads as TGTGCCAGCAGTGAGGCGGGCCATGAGCAGTTCTTC. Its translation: CASSEAGHEQFF.

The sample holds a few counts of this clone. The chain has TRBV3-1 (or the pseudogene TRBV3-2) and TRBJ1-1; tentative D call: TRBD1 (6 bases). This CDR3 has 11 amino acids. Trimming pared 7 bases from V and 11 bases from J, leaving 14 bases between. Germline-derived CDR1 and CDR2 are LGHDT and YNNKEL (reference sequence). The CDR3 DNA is TGTGCCAGCACCCAGCAGGGGTTGGCTTTCTTT. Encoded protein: CASTQQGLAFF.

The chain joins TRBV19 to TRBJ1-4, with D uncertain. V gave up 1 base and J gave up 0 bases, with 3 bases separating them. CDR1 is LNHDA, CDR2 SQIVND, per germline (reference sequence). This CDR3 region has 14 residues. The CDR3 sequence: CASSIVATNEKLFF. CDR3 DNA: TGTGCCAGTAGTATAGTAGCAACTAATGAAAAACTGTTTTTT.

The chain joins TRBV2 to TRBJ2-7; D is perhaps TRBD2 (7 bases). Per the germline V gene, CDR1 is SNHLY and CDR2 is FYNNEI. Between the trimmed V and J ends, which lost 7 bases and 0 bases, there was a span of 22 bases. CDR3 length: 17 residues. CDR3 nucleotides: TGTGCCAGCACCGTGCGGGGAGGGGGTTTTAACTCCTACGAGCAGTACTTC. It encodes CASTVRGGGFNSYEQYF.